One sample yielded the 10 T cell receptor beta chains listed below, sequenced in a study of blood T cell repertoires in COVID-19. Libraries were prepared by immunoSEQ multiplex PCR; TCRdb keeps only in-frame clonotypes and omits some of them. The sample yields about 95,000 clones, roughly nine tenths seen once. What was sequenced was peripheral blood. Receptors were obtained from a woman between 65 and 79 years old with acute or convalescent COVID-19.

The V and J genes are TRBV5-5 and TRBJ2-3; perhaps TRBD2 as D (5 bases). Germline V gives CDR1 SGHKS, CDR2 YYEKEE (reference sequence). The CDR3 is 15 amino acids. V dropped 2 bases and J dropped 0 bases, with 10 bases sitting between them. CDR3 loop: CASSFGVESTDTQYF. The CDR3 region has the DNA TGTGCCAGCAGCTTCGGGGTGGAGAGCACAGATACGCAGTATTTT.

V and J are TRBV29-1 and TRBJ2-3; the match to TRBD2 covers 8 bases. The CDR3 has 14 amino acids. Germline assignment: CDR1 SQVTM and CDR2 ANQGSEA. The CDR3 reads CRASSGPSTDTQYF. The CDR3 DNA is TGCAGAGCCTCTAGCGGGCCTAGCACAGATACGCAGTATTTT.

This clone showed up just once. The chain couples TRBV11-2 to TRBJ2-7, with TRBD2 as a possible D gene (6 bases). CDR3 length: 14 amino acids. Trimming took 3 bases from V and 2 from J, leaving 11 bases between them. From germline, CDR1 is SGHAT and CDR2 FQNNGV. The CDR3 region has the DNA TGTGCCAGCAGCTTCCACGCGGGAACCTACGAGCAGTACTTC. Its translation is CASSFHAGTYEQYF.

This chain uses TRBV28 with TRBJ1-6, with 10 positions matching TRBD1. After removal of 6 bases from V and 7 bases from J, the junction contained 3 bases not matched to a gene. The CDR3 consists of 14 residues. Germline loops: CDR1 MDHEN, CDR2 SYDVKM. CDR3 nucleotide sequence: TGTGCCAGCAGGACAGGGGGCGAGAATTCACCCCTCCACTTT. Its translation is CASRTGGENSPLHF.

The rearrangement uses TRBV5-4 and TRBJ2-7; tentatively, D is TRBD1 (6 bases). V was cut by 4 bases and J by 5 bases, with 13 bases left in between. Germline V gives CDR1 SGHNT, CDR2 YYREEE (reference sequence). The CDR3 contains 13 residues. CDR3 nucleotide sequence: TGTGCCAGCAGCCTCAGGGGAAGAGACGAGCAGTACTTC. This encodes CASSLRGRDEQYF.

The chain recombines TRBV27 with TRBJ2-7, with 11 bases identical to TRBD2. The V segment lost 3 bases and the J segment 4 bases; nucleotides outside the gene matches: 2. This CDR3 contains 14 residues. From germline, CDR1 is MNHEY and CDR2 SMNVEV (reference sequence). CDR3 loop: CASSFRLAGYEQYF. CDR3 coding DNA: TGTGCCAGCAGTTTCAGACTAGCGGGATACGAGCAGTACTTC.

This clone came up once. The chain uses TRBV13 and TRBJ1-3; D might be TRBD1 (6 bases). The germline CDR1 and CDR2 sequences are PRHDT and FYEKMQ (reference sequence). V dropped 0 bases and J dropped 7 bases, with 10 bases sitting between them. CDR3 length: 14 residues. The chain's CDR3 is CASSLGSRGNTIYF. In DNA, the CDR3 is TGTGCCAGCAGCTTAGGGTCTAGGGGGAACACCATATATTTT.

This chain uses TRBV28 with TRBJ1-2; possibly TRBD1 for D (5 bases). Germline V gives CDR1 MDHEN, CDR2 SYDVKM. V was cut by 5 bases and J by 0 bases, with 19 bases left in between. The CDR3 extends over 17 amino acids. Here the CDR3 reads CASSPITGPTANYGYTF. CDR3 nucleotide sequence: TGTGCCAGCAGTCCAATAACAGGTCCGACAGCTAACTATGGCTACACCTTC.

This chain joins TRBV19 and TRBJ2-3, with 10 nucleotides matching TRBD2. CDR3 length: 16 residues. Germline V gene sequence: CDR1 LNHDA, CDR2 SQIVND (reference sequence). Germline trimming cut 6 bases from V and 2 bases from J; bases unmatched to any gene: 8. The CDR3 DNA follows: TGTGCCAGTAGGAACCTAGCGGGGGAGTACACAGATACGCAGTATTTT. It codes for CASRNLAGEYTDTQYF.

This clone occurred once. The chain recombines TRBV28 with TRBJ1-5, with TRBD1 identical over 10 bases. Germline V gene sequence: CDR1 MDHEN, CDR2 SYDVKM. This CDR3 is built from 17 residues. V was clipped by 6 bases and J by 4 bases; unmatched bases: 12. This CDR3 reads CASSYDRGLGRNQPQHF. The DNA of the CDR3 is TGTGCCAGCAGCTACGACAGGGGGCTGGGTCGTAATCAGCCCCAGCATTTT.